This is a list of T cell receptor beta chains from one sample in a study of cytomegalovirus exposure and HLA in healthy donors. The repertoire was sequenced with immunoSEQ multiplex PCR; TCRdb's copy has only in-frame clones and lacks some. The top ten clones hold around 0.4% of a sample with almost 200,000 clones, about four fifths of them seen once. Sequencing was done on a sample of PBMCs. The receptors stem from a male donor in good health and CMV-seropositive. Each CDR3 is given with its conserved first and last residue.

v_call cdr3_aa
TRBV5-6 CASSFIAGGRETQYF
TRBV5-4 CASSLAGTVTYEQYF
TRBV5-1 CASSATGGAHEQYF
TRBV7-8 CASSPDHRVYGYTF
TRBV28 CASTLRTSGSWEQFF
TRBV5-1 CASSVSGTSGYSGANVLTF
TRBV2 CASSRGVPGGSSYNEQFF
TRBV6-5 CASRQTGTQPQHF
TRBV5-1 CASGQGATNEKLFF
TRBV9 CASSVGHTEAFF
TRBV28 CASTLSGDHGYTF
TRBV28 CASSFLTSGRFHNEQFF
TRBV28 CASSSTRTSGYQETQYF
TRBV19 CASSVTGLPDQPQHF
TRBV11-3 CASSPTGRGSTDTQYF
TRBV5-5 CASSLEAGSYGYTF
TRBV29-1 CGSRGAAGNTIYF
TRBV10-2 CASSPGRGRGQDSPLHF
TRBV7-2 CASSPTDISNQPQHF
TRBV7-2 CASSLTGTGGSEQFF
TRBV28 CASSLAGGVTSYEQYF
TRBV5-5 CASSLASTNRLNYGYTF
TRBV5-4 CASSFRLAGGATDTQYF
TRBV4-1 CASSQDGERGNEQYF
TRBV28 CASSLPPGLAYEQYF
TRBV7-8 CASSLQGTTDTQYF
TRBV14 CASSGRGGRPGSDRSSYEQYF
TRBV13 CASSLGGSEAFF
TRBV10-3 CAISESPRPEQYF
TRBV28 CASSFLGQAYGYTF
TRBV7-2 CASSPMRDSYEQYF
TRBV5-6 CASSNSGFREQYF
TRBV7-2 CASSRSGGWANTEAFF
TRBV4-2 CASSQGASGTGELFF
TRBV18 CASRTPGNYGYTF
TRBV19 CASRETGMGGYTF
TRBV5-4 CASSSDREFSYEQYF
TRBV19 CASSTSRDRYTGELFF
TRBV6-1 CASSEVGRGGYTF
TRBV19 CASSLGGSHYEQYF
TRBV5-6 CASSLRSASNQPQHF
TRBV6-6 CASQDRGGSYEQYF
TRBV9 CASSATSGGGEQYF
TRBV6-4 CASSPGTGGRHNYGYTF
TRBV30 CAWKGTGYSNQPQHF
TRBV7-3 CASSLAGDSYNEQFF
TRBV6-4 CASAPGLLTDTQYF
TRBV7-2 CASSPQSSTDTQYF
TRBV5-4 CASSLKLAGKYNEQFF
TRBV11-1 CASSPGTSGLRLYNEQFF
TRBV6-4 CASSPGVGPNEQFF
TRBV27 CASNPSRGNNEQFF
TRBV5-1 CASSLGISGDSYNEQFF
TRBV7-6 CASSLEWTVTEAFF